Below, 17 T cell receptor beta chains from the same sample are listed, as sequenced in a study of cytomegalovirus exposure and HLA in healthy donors. PCR used 60 Vbeta primers and 13 Jbeta primers. The repertoire was sequenced with immunoSEQ multiplex PCR; TCRdb's copy has only in-frame clones and lacks some. The sample includes some 160,000 clones, approximately 80% seen only once; the top ten take over 1.5%. Sequenced sample: PBMCs. The receptors derive from a woman younger than 30 in good health and CMV-seronegative.

The V and J genes are TRBV27 and TRBJ2-3, with D perhaps TRBD1 (6 bases). Trimming took 1 base from V and 4 from J, leaving 15 bases between them. CDR1 and CDR2 from the germline V gene are MNHEY and SMNVEV (reference sequence). This CDR3 contains 16 residues. The CDR3 DNA is TGTGCCAGCAGTTTATGGTCAGGGGATCGTGCAGATACGCAGTATTTT. This codes for CASSLWSGDRADTQYF.

CDR3 protein: CASSYILFNGLGEQYF. The CDR3 nucleotides are TGTGCCAGCAGTTACATTTTATTTAATGGTCTAGGCGAGCAGTACTTC. This chain joins TRBV6-6 and TRBJ2-5; no definite D call. The end of the DNA fits TRBJ2-7 better, so the J call may be wrong. Germline assignment: CDR1 MNHNY and CDR2 SVGAGI (reference sequence). CDR3 length: 16 residues.

The V call is TRBV5-1, the J call TRBJ2-1, with TRBD2 matching over 7 bases. The CDR3 sequence is 15 residues long. The J segment lost 2 bases and the V segment lost 0 bases, leaving 2 bases of the junction unmatched. Germline CDR1 reads SGHRS; CDR2 reads YFSETQ. DNA for the CDR3: TGCGCCAGCAGCTTGGATGCGGGAGCCTACAATGAGCAGTTCTTC. This translates into CASSLDAGAYNEQFF.

The CDR3 region has the DNA TGTGCCAGCAGCTTGAACGGGAGATGGACTAATGAAAAACTGTTTTTT. The encoded protein is CASSLNGRWTNEKLFF. The chain carries TRBV7-2 and TRBJ1-4, with D hard to call. Deletions cut 3 bases from V and 2 bases from J, with 13 bases between. This CDR3 is built from 16 residues. CDR1 and CDR2 from the germline V gene are SGHTA and FQGNSA.

The chain recombines TRBV28 with TRBJ1-4; possibly TRBD1 for D (5 bases). V dropped 5 bases and J dropped 8 bases, with 15 bases sitting between them. The CDR3 has 14 residues. Germline CDR1 MDHEN, CDR2 SYDVKM. The CDR3 DNA reads TGTGCCAGCAGTACGCGAAGGGGCGGCGAAAAACTGTTTTTT. As protein: CASSTRRGGEKLFF.

In this sample, this clone turned up once. The rearrangement links TRBV28 to TRBJ1-6, with 8 bases fitting TRBD1. V lost 6 bases, J lost 7 bases, and 8 bases stayed unmatched. This CDR3 comprises 15 residues. CDR1 is MDHEN and CDR2 is SYDVKM in the germline V gene. CDR3 sequence: CASSQGDRQNSPLHF. The CDR3 DNA reads as TGTGCCAGCAGCCAGGGGGACAGGCAAAATTCACCCCTCCACTTT.

V is TRBV7-2 and J is TRBJ2-5; D might be TRBD2 (7 bases). The ends were cut back, 5 bases at V and 9 bases at J, with 31 bases in the middle. From germline, CDR1 is SGHTA and CDR2 FQGNSA. The CDR3 spans 18 residues. The DNA of the CDR3 is TGTGCCAGCAGCCCCAGAGAGGGCGGGGGCGCCTGGGGCCTGTCCCAGTACTTC. Protein: CASSPREGGGAWGLSQYF.

This clone was counted a single time. The rearrangement uses TRBV5-1 and TRBJ1-3; 9 bases match TRBD1. CDR3 length: 15 amino acids. Germline V gene sequence: CDR1 SGHRS, CDR2 YFSETQ. V shed 0 bases, J shed 7 bases, and the junction held 5 bases outside the gene matches. This chain's CDR3 is CASSLGGQGWNTIYF. CDR3 coding DNA: TGCGCCAGCAGCTTGGGAGGACAGGGGTGGAACACCATATATTTT.

A word on this clone: Because the CDR3's place on the DNA is in doubt, the DNA is left out and the CDR3 is given as listed by TCRdb. The chain recombines TRBV28 with TRBJ1-5. Germline V gene data show CDR1 as MDHEN and CDR2 as SYDVKM. The CDR3 contains 15 residues when both ends are counted. The CDR3 sequence is CASSTSSFSNQPQHF.

This clone came up once. The chain joins TRBV23-1 to TRBJ2-5; D might be TRBD2 (5 bases). TRBV23-1 is an open reading frame whose function is uncertain. V was shortened by 3 bases and J by 5 bases, with 16 bases between the two germline ends. CDR3 length: 15 residues. CDR3 loop: CASSHRTVVGETQYF. In DNA form, the CDR3 reads TGCGCCAGCAGTCATAGGACTGTTGTAGGGGAGACCCAGTACTTC.

The chain employs TRBV2 and TRBJ1-6; 7 bases agree with TRBD1. The CDR3 consists of 15 residues. Germline V gene lookup returns CDR1 SNHLY and CDR2 FYNNEI. The DNA for the CDR3 is TGTGCAATTATAGGGGGCGGTGGATATAATTCACCCCTCCACTTT. Translated: CAIIGGGGYNSPLHF. Full variable domain (outside the CDR3, taken from reference TRBV2 and TRBJ1-6): EPEVTQTPSHQVTQMGQEVILRCVPISNHLYFYWYRQILGQKVEFLVSFYNNEISEKSEIFDDQFSVERPDGSNFTLKIRSTKLEDSAMYFCAIIGGGGYNSPLHFGNGTRLTVT.

The chain carries TRBV9 and TRBJ2-3; 8 nucleotides match TRBD2. CDR1 SGDLS and CDR2 YYNGEE come from the germline V gene. V gave up 0 bases and J gave up 3 bases; unmatched junction bases: 6. The length of the CDR3 is 16 residues. The CDR3 DNA reads as TGTGCCAGCAGCGTAGAAGCGGGGGCCCCTACAGATACGCAGTATTTT. It specifies CASSVEAGAPTDTQYF.

This chain joins TRBV10-2 and TRBJ1-3; 8 bases fit TRBD1. Unmatched junction bases numbered 4, after V lost 6 bases and J lost 3 bases. This CDR3 region has 14 residues. CDR1 is WSHSY, CDR2 SAAADI, per germline. The CDR3 coding sequence is TGCGCCAGCAGCGAACAGGGGGGTGGAAACACCATATATTTT. It is translated as CASSEQGGGNTIYF.

The genes are TRBV30 and TRBJ2-3, with a tentative D call TRBD1 (6 bases). V shed 0 bases and J shed 10 bases, with 11 bases lying between them. In germline, CDR1 is GTSNPN, CDR2 SVGIG (reference sequence). This CDR3 region has 12 residues. The CDR3 here is CAWSVLDSSQYF. CDR3 DNA: TGTGCCTGGAGTGTTTTGGACAGCTCGCAGTATTTT.

V is TRBV5-1 and J is TRBJ2-3; the match to TRBD2 covers 8 bases. This CDR3 has 16 amino acids. Germline CDR1 SGHRS, CDR2 YFSETQ. J was trimmed by 2 bases and V by 3 bases; bases with no gene match: 8. The CDR3 here is CASSSLLAGHTDTQYF. CDR3 DNA sequence: TGCGCCAGCAGCTCGCTATTAGCGGGGCACACAGATACGCAGTATTTT.

The chain has TRBV7-3 and TRBJ1-2; no clear D. This CDR3 has 16 residues. The ends were cut back, 3 bases at V and 6 bases at J, with 20 bases in the middle. CDR1 SGHTA and CDR2 FQGTGA come from the germline V gene. As DNA, the CDR3 is TGTGCCAGCAGCTTCAACTACCCCAGCTCGGAGAATGGCTACACCTTC. This sequence encodes CASSFNYPSSENGYTF.

This clone has a single count. The rearrangement uses TRBV6-1 and TRBJ2-5; 8 nucleotides align to TRBD2. V shed 6 bases and J 2 bases; nucleotides not matched to a gene: 8. Germline V lookup: CDR1 MNHNS, CDR2 SASEGT. The CDR3 has 15 amino acids. CDR3 amino acids: CASSAVGGGQETQYF. The CDR3 nucleotides read TGTGCCAGCAGCGCCGTCGGCGGGGGGCAAGAGACCCAGTACTTC.